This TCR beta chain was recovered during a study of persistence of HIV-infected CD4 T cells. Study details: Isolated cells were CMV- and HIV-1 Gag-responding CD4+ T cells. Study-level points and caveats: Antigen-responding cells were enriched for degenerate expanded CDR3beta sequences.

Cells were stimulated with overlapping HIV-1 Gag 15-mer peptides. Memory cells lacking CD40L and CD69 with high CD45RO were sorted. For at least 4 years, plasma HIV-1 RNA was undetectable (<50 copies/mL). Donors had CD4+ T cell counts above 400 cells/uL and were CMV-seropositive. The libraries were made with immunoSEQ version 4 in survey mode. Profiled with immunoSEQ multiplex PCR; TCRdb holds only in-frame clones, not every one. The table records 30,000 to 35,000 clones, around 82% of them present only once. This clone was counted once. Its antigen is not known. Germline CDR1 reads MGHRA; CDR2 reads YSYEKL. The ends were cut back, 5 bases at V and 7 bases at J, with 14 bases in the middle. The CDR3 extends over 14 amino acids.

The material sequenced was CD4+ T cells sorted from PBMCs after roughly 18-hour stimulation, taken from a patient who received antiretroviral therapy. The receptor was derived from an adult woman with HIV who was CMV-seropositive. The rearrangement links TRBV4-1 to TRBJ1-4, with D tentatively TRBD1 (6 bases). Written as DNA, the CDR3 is TGCGCCAGCAGCACACAGGGTTTTAGTGAAAAACTGTTTTTT. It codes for CASSTQGFSEKLFF.